Listed here are 30 T cell receptor beta chains from one sample, sequenced in a study of shared T cell receptors in the human thymus. Method: immunoSEQ multiplex PCR; TCRdb's copy keeps in-frame clones and lacks some. This table has hundreds of thousands of clones, 80% to 90% appearing once. A further study also used this sample, focusing on human thymus T cells.

Sequencing input: thymocytes. These receptors were obtained from a boy in the first two years of life with a congenital heart defect.

The rearrangement links TRBV27 to TRBJ2-5, with 13 positions matching TRBD2. Per the germline V gene, CDR1 is MNHEY and CDR2 is SMNVEV (reference sequence). The ends lost 6 bases at V and 5 bases at J; junction bases unmatched: 15. The CDR3 extends over 18 amino acids. CDR3 region: CASSNPVVTSGRSETQYF. CDR3 nucleotide sequence: TGTGCCAGCAGCAACCCTGTCGTGACTAGCGGGAGGAGCGAGACCCAGTACTTC.

The chain joins TRBV5-4 to TRBJ2-7; 7 nucleotides line up with TRBD2. Germline V gene lookup returns CDR1 SGHNT and CDR2 YYREEE (reference sequence). V was pared by 0 bases and J by 7 bases, with 4 bases of the junction left unmatched. The CDR3 loop spans 13 amino acids. CDR3 residues: CASSLVSGGEQYF. The CDR3 DNA reads as TGTGCCAGCAGCTTGGTATCGGGAGGTGAGCAGTACTTC. Together with reference TRBV5-4 and TRBJ2-7, the CDR3 gives the full variable domain: ETGVTQSPTHLIKTRGQQVTLRCSSQSGHNTVSWYQQALGQGPQFIFQYYREEENGRGNFPPRFSGLQFPNYSSELNVNALELDDSALYLCASSLVSGGEQYFGPGTRLTVT.

This clone was detected a few times. J is TRBJ2-7 and V is TRBV4-2; the match to TRBD1 covers 7 bases. Germline V CDR1 and CDR2: LGHNA, YNFKEQ. Trimming took 1 base from V and 3 from J; bases not matched to a gene: 12. The CDR3 sequence is 17 residues long. CDR3 bases: TGTGCCAGCAGCCAAGGGGTAGACAGGGTAAGGGACTACGAGCAGTACTTC. Protein product: CASSQGVDRVRDYEQYF.

The V gene is TRBV2, the J gene TRBJ2-5; D is possibly TRBD2 (6 bases). This CDR3 region has 14 residues. Trimming pared 10 bases from V and 1 base from J, leaving 16 bases between. CDR1 SNHLY and CDR2 FYNNEI come from the germline V gene. CDR3 nucleotides: TGTGCCAAACGGGACTCCAAAGTCCAAGAGACCCAGTACTTC. Translation gives CAKRDSKVQETQYF.

The chain carries TRBV20-1 and TRBJ1-2; no clear D. The germline gives CDR1 DFQATT, CDR2 SNEGSKA (reference sequence). V lost 5 bases and J 7 bases, leaving 11 bases between the germline ends. The CDR3 is 11 residues long. The CDR3 is CSADHSPGYTF. CDR3 nucleotides: TGCAGTGCTGACCACAGTCCTGGCTACACCTTC.

The rearrangement uses TRBV6-5 and TRBJ1-3; the D gene is possibly TRBD1 (6 bases). The CDR3 extends over 16 amino acids. The ends were cut back, 2 bases at V and 3 bases at J, with 14 bases in the middle. The germline CDR1 and CDR2 sequences are MNHEY and SVGAGI. The CDR3 sequence is CASSYRGTNFGNTIYF. The CDR3 DNA is TGTGCCAGCAGTTACAGGGGGACCAATTTTGGAAACACCATATATTTT.

This chain links TRBV4-1 with TRBJ1-1; 9 bases map to TRBD1. The junction had 10 bases not matched to a gene; V was cut back by 2 bases and J by 0 bases. The CDR3 loop spans 18 amino acids. Germline CDR1 is MGHRA and CDR2 is YSYEKL. CDR3 coding DNA: TGCGCCAGCAGCCAACTTCACGGGACAGGGATCATGAACACTGAAGCTTTCTTT. Encoded protein: CASSQLHGTGIMNTEAFF.

The chain couples TRBV4-3 to TRBJ2-1, with 8 bases identical to TRBD1. This CDR3 is built from 17 residues. Germline loops: CDR1 LGHNA, CDR2 YSLEER. Trimming at V came to 1 base and at J to 6 bases, leaving 11 bases not matched to a gene. CDR3 sequence reads: CASSQGGDRTGRNEQFF. CDR3 DNA: TGCGCCAGCAGCCAAGGGGGGGATCGGACAGGGCGCAATGAGCAGTTCTTC.

The genes are TRBV11-2 and TRBJ2-7; 8 nucleotides agree with TRBD2. Germline assignment: CDR1 SGHAT and CDR2 FQNNGV. The CDR3 is 15 residues long. Trimming took 1 base from V and 4 from J; bases not matched to a gene: 6. This CDR3 reads CASSLGGRTRYEQYF. The CDR3 DNA reads TGTGCCAGCAGCTTAGGCGGGAGGACTCGATACGAGCAGTACTTC.

The rearrangement links TRBV7-6 to TRBJ2-5; no clear D gene. Germline loops: CDR1 SGHVS, CDR2 FNYEAQ. V lost 3 bases and J lost 3, with 14 bases in between. The CDR3 is 15 amino acids. CDR3 sequence reads: CASSFEPRIEETQYF. The CDR3 DNA is TGTGCCAGCAGCTTTGAGCCTAGGATTGAAGAGACCCAGTACTTC. The entire variable domain, with the rest obtained from reference TRBV7-6 and TRBJ2-5, is as follows: GAGVSQSPRYKVTKRGQDVALRCDPISGHVSLYWYRQALGQGPEFLTYFNYEAQQDKSGLPNDRFSAERPEGSISTLTIQRTEQRDSAMYRCASSFEPRIEETQYFGPGTRLLVL.

This clone was seen a handful of times. Other DNA sequences in this sample translate to the same CDR3. The chain links TRBV5-3 to TRBJ1-6; D not certain. TRBV5-3 qualifies as an ORF whose function is uncertain. There are 14 residues in the CDR3. The V end lost 4 bases, the J end lost 6 bases, and 11 bases lay between the germline ends. The CDR3 nucleotides read TGTGCCAGAAGCCGGTTGCCGGGTAATTCACCCCTCCACTTT. Translation gives CARSRLPGNSPLHF.

V gene TRBV7-9 combines with J gene TRBJ2-7, with 13 bases lining up with TRBD2. The CDR3 covers 15 residues. V dropped 5 bases and J dropped 2; count of bases not matched to a gene: 3. The germline CDR1 and CDR2 sequences are SEHNR and FQNEAQ (reference sequence). CDR3 sequence reads: CASSPGLAGAYEQYF. CDR3 in DNA: TGTGCCAGCAGCCCAGGACTAGCGGGGGCCTACGAGCAGTACTTC.

The chain carries TRBV11-2 and TRBJ2-1, with 7 bases lining up with TRBD2. Germline values: CDR1 SGHAT, CDR2 FQNNGV. The CDR3 contains 16 residues. Unmatched junction bases numbered 15, after V lost 1 base and J lost 12 bases. The CDR3 sequence is CASSLVKRTRVIGQFF. CDR3 DNA: TGTGCCAGCAGCTTAGTTAAACGGACTAGGGTCATTGGGCAGTTCTTC.

The J gene is TRBJ1-2, the V gene TRBV5-1, with D perhaps TRBD1 (5 bases). V was trimmed by 0 bases and J by 0 bases, leaving 6 bases between them. The CDR3 is 14 amino acids. Germline-derived CDR1 and CDR2 are SGHRS and YFSETQ. The CDR3 sequence: CASSLGGSNYGYTF. The CDR3 DNA reads TGCGCCAGCAGCTTGGGGGGCTCTAACTATGGCTACACCTTC.

This chain connects TRBV28 to TRBJ2-1; D may be TRBD1 (6 bases). Trimming took 7 bases from V and 10 from J, leaving 29 bases between them. CDR1 and CDR2 from the germline V gene are MDHEN and SYDVKM. The CDR3 extends over 17 amino acids. The CDR3 loop is CASIKGPLDRDQVEQFF. As DNA, the CDR3 is TGTGCCAGCATCAAAGGGCCCCTGGACAGAGATCAAGTGGAGCAGTTCTTC.

The CDR3 is CASSVARDRGSGGIQYF. CDR3 in DNA: TGCGCCAGCAGCGTTGCCCGGGACAGGGGTTCGGGGGGCATTCAGTACTTC. The J gene is TRBJ2-4, the V gene TRBV5-1; 10 nucleotides line up with TRBD1. The V and J ends lost 4 bases and 9 bases, in that order; junction bases with no gene match: 16. CDR3 size: 17 residues. Germline V gene data show CDR1 as SGHRS and CDR2 as YFSETQ.

This rearrangement joins TRBV5-5 to TRBJ1-2, with D possibly matching TRBD1 (5 bases). The germline CDR1 and CDR2 sequences are SGHKS and YYEKEE (reference sequence). The V and J ends lost 0 bases and 7 bases respectively, with 19 bases between them. This CDR3 contains 16 residues. CDR3 nucleotide sequence: TGTGCCAGCAGCTTGGCGTCCAGGGAAACTCTTCGTGGCTACACCTTC. Protein sequence: CASSLASRETLRGYTF.

V is TRBV6-1 and J is TRBJ1-5; the match to TRBD1 covers 8 bases. The J segment lost 3 bases and the V segment lost 7 bases, leaving 5 bases of the junction unmatched. CDR1 MNHNS and CDR2 SASEGT come from the germline V gene. The CDR3 is 14 residues long. The chain's CDR3 is CASIATGANQPQHF. In DNA form, the CDR3 reads TGTGCCAGCATAGCGACAGGGGCCAATCAGCCCCAGCATTTT.

The chain joins TRBV28 to TRBJ2-7; 9 nucleotides line up with TRBD1. The J segment lost 4 bases and the V segment lost 6 bases, leaving 7 bases of the junction unmatched. Germline CDR1 and CDR2: MDHEN and SYDVKM. This CDR3 is built from 14 residues. Here the CDR3 reads CASSRRQGEYEQYF. The DNA of the CDR3 is TGTGCCAGCAGCCGCCGACAGGGGGAGTACGAGCAGTACTTC.

The rearrangement joins TRBV7-8 to TRBJ2-7; the match to TRBD2 covers 8 bases. In germline, CDR1 is SGHVS, CDR2 FQNEAQ. This CDR3 is built from 16 residues. The J segment lost 7 bases and the V segment lost 3 bases, leaving 14 bases of the junction unmatched. The CDR3 sequence: CASSFLGGRNLREQYF. The DNA for the CDR3 is TGTGCCAGCAGCTTCCTCGGCGGGAGGAATCTGAGAGAGCAGTACTTC.

DNA for the CDR3: TGTGCCAGCAGTGAAAATTTCGTGGGGACAGTGAACGGCTACACCTTC. Its translation is CASSENFVGTVNGYTF. The chain joins TRBV6-1 to TRBJ1-2; 7 bases map to TRBD1. Germline CDR1 reads MNHNS; CDR2 reads SASEGT. The length of the CDR3 is 16 residues. V gave up 2 bases and J gave up 8 bases; unmatched junction bases: 14.

V and J are TRBV28 and TRBJ1-1; 7 bases match TRBD1. Germline-derived CDR1 and CDR2 are MDHEN and SYDVKM. The CDR3 length is 14 residues. V gave up 3 bases and J gave up 5 bases; unmatched junction bases: 6. The CDR3 DNA is TGTGCCAGCAGTTTGAACAGGGGTGAGACTGAAGCTTTCTTT. This gives the protein CASSLNRGETEAFF.

The chain has TRBV7-8 and TRBJ1-1; D unresolved. Germline loops: CDR1 SGHVS, CDR2 FQNEAQ. V was cut by 1 base and J by 4 bases, with 25 bases left in between. There are 19 residues in the CDR3. The CDR3 DNA follows: TGTGCCAGCAGCTTAGAGCCGGGAGTGGCAATGTTCATGGGCACTGAAGCTTTCTTT. Translated: CASSLEPGVAMFMGTEAFF.

This sequence joins TRBV27 and TRBJ1-5; weak D call: TRBD1 (5 bases). This CDR3 contains 15 residues. V was trimmed by 0 bases and J by 6 bases, leaving 12 bases between them. CDR1 is MNHEY and CDR2 is SMNVEV in the germline V gene (reference sequence). The CDR3 sequence is CASSLSPGFPQPQHF. The CDR3 nucleotides read TGTGCCAGCAGTTTATCCCCAGGGTTTCCTCAGCCCCAGCATTTT.

The CDR3 loop is CASSQRGLAGYEQFF. The CDR3, as DNA: TGCGCCAGCAGCCAGAGGGGACTAGCGGGATATGAGCAGTTCTTC. The chain uses TRBV4-1 and TRBJ2-1; 13 bases are a match to TRBD2. CDR1 is MGHRA and CDR2 is YSYEKL in the germline V gene. The CDR3 is 15 amino acids. The junction had 4 bases not matched to a gene; V was cut back by 3 bases and J by 8 bases.

The J gene is TRBJ1-1, the V gene TRBV4-2, with TRBD1 as a possible D gene (6 bases). The ends were cut back, 0 bases at V and 5 bases at J, with 16 bases in the middle. The CDR3 runs to 16 residues. Germline V gives CDR1 LGHNA, CDR2 YNFKEQ. The CDR3 nucleotides read TGTGCCAGCAGCCAAGATTTTAACACCCAGGGGACTGAAGCTTTCTTT. Amino acids: CASSQDFNTQGTEAFF.

The chain recombines TRBV5-5 with TRBJ1-2; 11 positions match TRBD1. Germline lookup yields CDR1 SGHKS and CDR2 YYEKEE (reference sequence). CDR3 size: 16 residues. Germline trimming cut 0 bases from V and 6 bases from J; bases unmatched to any gene: 7. The CDR3 region is CASSLEGDRGSHGYTF. DNA for the CDR3: TGTGCCAGCAGCTTGGAAGGGGACAGGGGGTCCCATGGCTACACCTTC.

The V and J genes are TRBV9 and TRBJ1-3; the D gene is possibly TRBD1 (6 bases). The ends were cut back, 4 bases at V and 4 bases at J, with 15 bases in the middle. The CDR3 is 15 residues long. CDR1 and CDR2 from the germline V gene are SGDLS and YYNGEE. CDR3 coding DNA: TGTGCCAGCAGCCCCTCGCCAGGGGAAGGAAACACCATATATTTT. This gives the protein CASSPSPGEGNTIYF.

The CDR3 reads CASSLRQGANGYTF. Here the CDR3 DNA reads TGTGCCAGCAGCCTCAGACAGGGGGCTAATGGCTACACCTTC. The chain recombines TRBV14 with TRBJ1-2; TRBD1 agrees at 10 bases. Per the germline V gene, CDR1 is SGHDN and CDR2 is FVKESK. J gave up 6 bases and V 4 bases, and 5 bases lay outside the gene matches. This CDR3 region has 14 residues. Filled out from reference TRBV14 and TRBJ1-2, the complete variable domain reads EAGVTQFPSHSVIEKGQTVTLRCDPISGHDNLYWYRRVMGKEIKFLLHFVKESKQDESGMPNNRFLAERTGGTYSTLKVQPAELEDSGVYFCASSLRQGANGYTFGSGTRLTVV.

This chain connects TRBV6-1 to TRBJ1-2; D call uncertain. CDR1 and CDR2 from the germline V gene are MNHNS and SASEGT. The CDR3 runs 15 residues. V lost 4 bases to trimming and J lost 4 bases, with 16 bases between them. The CDR3 spells CASSARPTETYGYTF. CDR3 DNA: TGTGCCAGCAGTGCCAGACCAACAGAGACCTATGGCTACACCTTC.